The clone carrying this T cell receptor beta chain was counted only a few times. Its specificity is not known. The data were obtained in a study of response to subunit inactivated influenza vaccine. Study findings and constraints: Few additional T cells are recruited per seasonal influenza vaccination, authors suggested.

Trimming cost V 7 bases and J 6 bases; bases outside gene matches: 10. This CDR3 region has 15 residues. TCRdb re-derived calls from the RT-PCR reads in MiXCR, one entry per CDR3 protein. The sample has hundreds of thousands of distinct CDR3 sequences; 14% are singletons. The rearrangement joins TRBV12-3 or TRBV12-4 to TRBJ2-2; 8 positions agree with TRBD2. This sample comprised PBMCs from blood, obtained 14 to 15 days before vaccination. The receptor was isolated from a man aged 45 to 65 who received an inactivated influenza vaccine. In DNA form, the CDR3 reads TGTGCCAGCAAACCCGGGGGGGGGTTTGCCGGGGAGCTGTTTTTT. It is translated as CASKPGGGFAGELFF.